The following is a T cell receptor (beta chain) sequence with its context. Its antigen is unknown. The source of the sample is a study of PD-1 blockade in mismatch repair-deficient tumors. Study context: Enrolled about 2012-2016, patients had progressing, pretreated mismatch repair-deficient cancers of about twelve types. Study-wide results and caveats: Tumor-resident clones, often absent from pretreatment blood, expanded after pembrolizumab and then contracted.

All patients were mismatch repair deficient, assessed by either PCR or immunohistochemistry. TCR sequencing covered a few patients who responded to pembrolizumab. Profiling relied on immunoSEQ multiplex PCR, and the TCRdb table lists in-frame clones only, not all of them. This sample has tens of thousands of clones, with about 85% found just once. The sequencing used peripheral blood, collected 4 weeks after starting pembrolizumab. The clonotype originates from an adult with mismatch repair-deficient cancer.

For the CDR3, the DNA is TGTGCCAGCAGTTTTAGCGTCCGGGCCCGCGAGCAGTACTTC. Translation gives CASSFSVRAREQYF. The V and J genes are TRBV27 and TRBJ2-7; D possibly corresponds to TRBD2 (5 bases). The V end lost 3 bases, the J end lost 6 bases, and 15 bases lay between the germline ends. Germline V gene data show CDR1 as MNHEY and CDR2 as SMNVEV (reference sequence). CDR3 length equals 14 residues.